This TCR beta chain came from a study of molecular identifiers for immune sequencing clone quantification. Naive CD8 T cells were sorted, and the gate applied was CD8+CD4-CCR7+CD45RA+. TCRdb passed the PCR reads through MiXCR, listing each CDR3 protein once. The sample lists 490,000 or so distinct CDR3 sequences, 20% to 25% occurring once. Specimen: naive CD8+ T cells from blood, with Jurkat cell RNA spiked in. As for subset: FACS-sorted CD8+CD4-CCR7+CD45RA+ naive T cells. The TCR sequence derives from a human donor in good health. Some libraries in this study had Jurkat cell RNA spiked in.

The CDR3 reads CASSRITGYGNQPQHF. In DNA form, the CDR3 reads TGTGCCAGCAGTCGAATTACAGGGTACGGCAATCAGCCCCAGCATTTT. The chain employs TRBV6-2 or TRBV6-3 and TRBJ1-5; TRBD1 is a possible D gene (6 bases). Germline CDR1 reads MNHEY; CDR2 reads SVGEGT. Trimming left V 5 bases short and J 2 bases short, with 16 bases between. The CDR3 is 16 amino acids.